This TCR beta chain is from a study of shared clonotypes between healthy human individuals. Study information: A couple of women and a few men aged 18 to 49 made up the donors.

Broader study findings: Generally, naive subsets came out with larger estimated richness than memory subsets. Clonotypes that were shared across a few donors made up around 5.5% of naive CD4 clonotypes.

About this clone itself: Its antigen is not known.

Looked up from germline, CDR1 is SGHVS and CDR2 is FQNEAQ. V was shortened by 5 bases and J by 3 bases, with 19 bases between the two germline ends. The CDR3 is 16 amino acids. Assay: immunoSEQ multiplex PCR; the TCRdb copy retains only in-frame clones and omits some. The sample consists of around 600,000 clones, approximately 95% of them appearing once. Naivety among CD8 cells was defined by CD45RO negativity and positive CCR7 selection, thereby excluding terminally differentiated effector memory CD45RA+ cells. The chain carries TRBV7-8 and TRBJ1-1, with a tentative D call TRBD1 (5 bases). This TCR was recovered from a woman between 25 and 40 years old in good health. The sample taken for sequencing was naive CD8+ T cells sorted from blood. CDR3 sequence reads: CASSPAGTSWYTEAFF. The CDR3 bases are TGTGCCAGCAGCCCCGCCGGGACGTCCTGGTACACTGAAGCTTTCTTT.